This is a list of T cell receptor beta chains from one sample in a study of T cells in Graves' hyperthyroidism and ophthalmopathy. Via MiXCR, TCRdb re-called the multiplex PCR reads, giving one row per CDR3 protein. The sample includes roughly 570,000 distinct CDR3 sequences, 35% to 55% of them seen just once. The source material was peripheral blood or thyroid tissue (not recorded which). These receptors were collected from an adult woman with Graves' disease, either hyperthyroidism or ophthalmopathy (not recorded which). The CDR3 runs from the conserved cysteine through the conserved F or W. The D gene is left open where the match is weak. Some rows mark clone size as missing; the rest say once, few, many or name a class of expanded clone.

V gene: TRBV12-3/TRBV12-4
J gene: TRBJ1-2
clone size: few
D gene: NA
CDR3 DNA: TGTGCCAGCAGTCTGGTGGCTGGGGGCTACACCTTC
CDR3 protein: CASSLVAGGYTF

V gene: TRBV7-8
J gene: TRBJ2-2
clone size: once
D gene: TRBD1
CDR3 DNA: TGTGCCAGCAGCTCGTACAGGGGGCACACCGGGGAGCTGTTTTTT
CDR3 protein: CASSSYRGHTGELFF

V gene: TRBV19
J gene: TRBJ1-2
clone size: NA
D gene: TRBD1
CDR3 DNA: TGTGCCAGTAGTAAATCCTGGACAGGGGCCAACTATGGCTACACCTTC
CDR3 protein: CASSKSWTGANYGYTF

V gene: TRBV19
J gene: TRBJ2-2
clone size: NA
D gene: NA
CDR3 DNA: TGTGCCAGTAGTATCGGATGGGGGAACACCGGGGAGCTGTTTTTT
CDR3 protein: CASSIGWGNTGELFF

V gene: TRBV19
J gene: TRBJ1-5
clone size: many
D gene: NA
CDR3 DNA: TGTGCCAGTAGTATCGGACGGAGCAATCAGCCCCAGCATTTT
CDR3 protein: CASSIGRSNQPQHF

V gene: TRBV4-1
J gene: TRBJ1-4
clone size: NA
D gene: NA
CDR3 DNA: TGCGCCAGCAGCCAAGATAGGGCCAAACCGTTTTTT
CDR3 protein: CASSQDRAKPFF

V gene: TRBV7-2
J gene: TRBJ2-5
clone size: NA
D gene: NA
CDR3 DNA: TGTGCCAGCAGCTTTAATGGACAGACTGGAGAGACCCAGTACTTC
CDR3 protein: CASSFNGQTGETQYF

V gene: TRBV28
J gene: TRBJ1-5
clone size: NA
D gene: NA
CDR3 DNA: TGTGCCAGCAGACAAACAAAGGGCATTCTCAATCAGCCCCAGCATTTT
CDR3 protein: CASRQTKGILNQPQHF

V gene: TRBV5-5
J gene: TRBJ1-1
clone size: many
D gene: NA
CDR3 DNA: TGTGCCAGCAGCCGCGACGAGCTTGAAGCTTTCTTT
CDR3 protein: CASSRDELEAFF

V gene: TRBV20-1
J gene: TRBJ2-5
clone size: many
D gene: TRBD2
CDR3 DNA: TGCAGTGCTAGCCGGACTAGCAGTCGAGAGACCCAGTACTTC
CDR3 protein: CSASRTSSRETQYF

V gene: TRBV2
J gene: TRBJ1-5
clone size: few
D gene: NA
CDR3 DNA: TGTGCCAGCAGAAAAGGAGACAGCAATCAGCCCCAGCATTTT
CDR3 protein: CASRKGDSNQPQHF

V gene: TRBV5-1
J gene: TRBJ2-3
clone size: few
D gene: NA
CDR3 DNA: TGCGCCAGCAGGAACTCAGGGATAGCAGATACGCAGTATTTT
CDR3 protein: CASRNSGIADTQYF

V gene: TRBV7-2
J gene: TRBJ2-5
clone size: NA
D gene: NA
CDR3 DNA: TGCGCCAGCAGCCAAGAGTGGGGCGGAATCTACCAAGAGACCCAGTACTTC
CDR3 protein: CASSQEWGGIYQETQYF

V gene: TRBV7-7
J gene: TRBJ2-2
clone size: many
D gene: NA
CDR3 DNA: TGTGCTAGCAGCTTAGGGTCGTCAGCGATTAACACCGGGGAGCTGTTTTTT
CDR3 protein: CASSLGSSAINTGELFF

V gene: TRBV7-3
J gene: TRBJ1-1
clone size: NA
D gene: NA
CDR3 DNA: TGTGCCAGCAGTCAAAAAACAGGAGGGACTGAAGCTTTCTTT
CDR3 protein: CASSQKTGGTEAFF

V gene: TRBV29-1
J gene: TRBJ2-7
clone size: many
D gene: TRBD2
CDR3 DNA: TGCAGCGTTTCCCCACTAGCGGGAGTGAGGGAGCAGTACTTC
CDR3 protein: CSVSPLAGVREQYF

V gene: TRBV6-6
J gene: TRBJ2-2
clone size: few
D gene: TRBD1
CDR3 DNA: TGTGCCAGCAGTTCCCCAATTTTACAGGGGATATTATGGACCGGGGAGCTGTTTTTT
CDR3 protein: CASSSPILQGILWTGELFF

V gene: TRBV24-1
J gene: TRBJ2-7
clone size: NA
D gene: TRBD1
CDR3 DNA: TGTGCCACCAGCGGCGACAGGGCCACCTACGAGCAGTACTTC
CDR3 protein: CATSGDRATYEQYF

V gene: TRBV5-1
J gene: TRBJ2-7
clone size: NA
D gene: TRBD2
CDR3 DNA: TGCGCCAGCAGCTCCTTAGCGGCGGGGGCCTACGAGCAGTACTTC
CDR3 protein: CASSSLAAGAYEQYF

V gene: TRBV5-1
J gene: TRBJ1-1
clone size: NA
D gene: NA
CDR3 DNA: TGCGCCAGCAGCTCGACTAGCGGGGGGACTGAAGCTTTCTTT
CDR3 protein: CASSSTSGGTEAFF

V gene: TRBV2
J gene: TRBJ1-4
clone size: NA
D gene: TRBD1
CDR3 DNA: TGTGCCAGCAGCGAGCAGGGGGCCATGAATGAAAAACTGTTTTTT
CDR3 protein: CASSEQGAMNEKLFF

V gene: TRBV2
J gene: TRBJ1-2
clone size: NA
D gene: NA
CDR3 DNA: TGTGCCAGCAGTTTGCGGGGAGGGGATGGCTACACCTTC
CDR3 protein: CASSLRGGDGYTF

V gene: TRBV12-3/TRBV12-4
J gene: TRBJ1-5
clone size: NA
D gene: NA
CDR3 DNA: TGTGCCAGCAGTCCACTTACAGGGTTCACCGGGGAGCTCCAGCATTTT
CDR3 protein: CASSPLTGFTGELQHF

V gene: TRBV24-1
J gene: TRBJ2-7
clone size: NA
D gene: NA
CDR3 DNA: TGTGCCACCAGGCCTGCTTTTAAGCAGTACTTC
CDR3 protein: CATRPAFKQYF

V gene: TRBV24-1
J gene: TRBJ1-5
clone size: many
D gene: TRBD1
CDR3 DNA: TGTGCCACCAGTGACACCGGGACAGGGAGCAATCAGCCCCAGCATTTT
CDR3 protein: CATSDTGTGSNQPQHF

V gene: TRBV7-2
J gene: TRBJ1-5
clone size: once
D gene: TRBD1
CDR3 DNA: TGTGCCAGCAGCTACGGACAGGGGTATCAGCCCCAGCATTTT
CDR3 protein: CASSYGQGYQPQHF

V gene: TRBV24-1
J gene: TRBJ2-5
clone size: NA
D gene: NA
CDR3 DNA: TGTGCTAGAGAGCTAGCGTCCCAAGAGACCCAGTACTTC
CDR3 protein: CARELASQETQYF

V gene: TRBV20-1
J gene: TRBJ1-4
clone size: many
D gene: NA
CDR3 DNA: TGCAGTGCTAGAGAAGGAACAGATGAAAAACTGTTTTTT
CDR3 protein: CSAREGTDEKLFF

V gene: TRBV7-9
J gene: TRBJ1-1
clone size: NA
D gene: NA
CDR3 DNA: TGTGCCAGCAGCTTGGGAGGGAGGGTGAGGAACACTGAAGCTTTCTTT
CDR3 protein: CASSLGGRVRNTEAFF

V gene: TRBV7-8
J gene: TRBJ2-7
clone size: NA
D gene: NA
CDR3 DNA: TGTGCCAGCAGCCCTCCGGGACTGGCGGGCGCCTACGAGCAGTACTTC
CDR3 protein: CASSPPGLAGAYEQYF

V gene: TRBV7-9
J gene: TRBJ1-1
clone size: once
D gene: NA
CDR3 DNA: TGTGCCAGCAGTGCTGCCCTCCAGTGGAACACTGAAGCTTTCTTT
CDR3 protein: CASSAALQWNTEAFF

V gene: TRBV24-1
J gene: TRBJ1-1
clone size: many
D gene: NA
CDR3 DNA: TGTGCCACAGACAGGCAAGCTTTCTTT
CDR3 protein: CATDRQAFF

V gene: TRBV20-1
J gene: TRBJ1-4
clone size: NA
D gene: NA
CDR3 DNA: TGCAGTGCTCGCCCACTTGGGGTTGGTGAAAAACTGTTTTTT
CDR3 protein: CSARPLGVGEKLFF

V gene: TRBV5-1
J gene: TRBJ1-6
clone size: NA
D gene: NA
CDR3 DNA: TGCGCCAGCAGCTTGGCCGGGAACACTAATTCACCCCTCCACTTT
CDR3 protein: CASSLAGNTNSPLHF

V gene: TRBV7-8
J gene: TRBJ1-2
clone size: NA
D gene: TRBD1
CDR3 DNA: TGTGCCAGCAGCTTAGAGGGACAGGGTCCCTATGGCTACACCTTC
CDR3 protein: CASSLEGQGPYGYTF

V gene: TRBV29-1
J gene: TRBJ1-1
clone size: few
D gene: NA
CDR3 DNA: TGCAGCGGGCAAGGTCGTCGAGCTTTCTTT
CDR3 protein: CSGQGRRAFF

V gene: TRBV10-3
J gene: TRBJ1-5
clone size: NA
D gene: NA
CDR3 DNA: TGTGCCATCCAGGGACAAATCGATCAGCCCCAGCATTTT
CDR3 protein: CAIQGQIDQPQHF

V gene: TRBV3-1
J gene: TRBJ2-6
clone size: once
D gene: NA
CDR3 DNA: TGTGCCAGCAGCCAAGCCGGGAGAAGTACGTCTGGGGCCAACGTCCTGACTTTC
CDR3 protein: CASSQAGRSTSGANVLTF

V gene: TRBV20-1
J gene: TRBJ2-5
clone size: many
D gene: TRBD2
CDR3 DNA: TGCAGTGATCTAGCGGGAGTCGGTGAGACCCAGTACTTC
CDR3 protein: CSDLAGVGETQYF

V gene: TRBV15
J gene: TRBJ2-5
clone size: NA
D gene: TRBD1
CDR3 DNA: TGTGCCACCAGCAGCAGAACCACAGGGGGCCTAAGAGAGACCCAGTACTTC
CDR3 protein: CATSSRTTGGLRETQYF

V gene: TRBV20-1
J gene: TRBJ1-4
clone size: once
D gene: NA
CDR3 DNA: TGCAGTGCTAGAGATGTCACCGGGGGTTGTTTT
CDR3 protein: CSARDVTGGCF

V gene: TRBV4-1
J gene: TRBJ1-5
clone size: many
D gene: NA
CDR3 DNA: TGCGCCAGCAGCCAAGAGGGGGGGGCTCAGCCCCAGCATTTT
CDR3 protein: CASSQEGGAQPQHF

V gene: TRBV19
J gene: TRBJ1-5
clone size: NA
D gene: NA
CDR3 DNA: TGTGCCAGTAGGGAAACAGGGCGCAGGAATCAGCCCCAGCATTTT
CDR3 protein: CASRETGRRNQPQHF

V gene: TRBV7-9
J gene: TRBJ2-6
clone size: few
D gene: TRBD2
CDR3 DNA: TGTGCCAGCAGCTCCCGGGGGGGCCCCTCTGGGGCCAACGTCCTGACTTTC
CDR3 protein: CASSSRGGPSGANVLTF

V gene: TRBV25-1
J gene: TRBJ1-6
clone size: NA
D gene: NA
CDR3 DNA: TGTGCCAGCAGTGAATCCGGGACGGTAAATTCACCCCTCCACTTT
CDR3 protein: CASSESGTVNSPLHF

V gene: TRBV29-1
J gene: TRBJ1-2
clone size: few
D gene: NA
CDR3 DNA: TGCAGCGTTGGGGCAGCCGATCTCGGCTACACCTTC
CDR3 protein: CSVGAADLGYTF

V gene: TRBV5-1
J gene: TRBJ2-5
clone size: many
D gene: NA
CDR3 DNA: TGCGCCAGCAGCGAACGCGGACTGGCTTGGAGAGAGACCCAGTACTTC
CDR3 protein: CASSERGLAWRETQYF

V gene: TRBV25-1
J gene: TRBJ1-5
clone size: NA
D gene: TRBD1
CDR3 DNA: TGTGCCAGCATGCCCACAGGGGTTGACGGTCAGCCCCAGCATTTT
CDR3 protein: CASMPTGVDGQPQHF

V gene: TRBV7-9
J gene: TRBJ2-6
clone size: NA
D gene: NA
CDR3 DNA: TGTGCCAGCAGTCTAGGATATGGGGCCCACGTCCTGACTTTC
CDR3 protein: CASSLGYGAHVLTF

V gene: TRBV7-2
J gene: TRBJ1-2
clone size: NA
D gene: TRBD1
CDR3 DNA: TGTGCCAGCAGTTCGACAGGGGGTGGCTATGGCTACACCTTC
CDR3 protein: CASSSTGGGYGYTF

V gene: TRBV6-2/TRBV6-3
J gene: TRBJ2-5
clone size: NA
D gene: NA
CDR3 DNA: TGTGCCAGCAGTTCGACAGGAGCTGGAGAGACCCAGTACTTC
CDR3 protein: CASSSTGAGETQYF

V gene: TRBV27
J gene: TRBJ1-2
clone size: NA
D gene: NA
CDR3 DNA: TGTGCCAGCACCCCCTCGGGGGATCGAGGCCAATATGGCTACACCTTC
CDR3 protein: CASTPSGDRGQYGYTF

V gene: TRBV24-1
J gene: TRBJ2-2
clone size: many
D gene: NA
CDR3 DNA: TGTGCCACCAGTGATTTACGCCGCGGGGAGCTGTTTTTT
CDR3 protein: CATSDLRRGELFF

V gene: TRBV14
J gene: TRBJ2-2
clone size: NA
D gene: TRBD1
CDR3 DNA: TGTGCCAGCAGCGCCGGGACAGGCGGGGACACCGGGGAGCTGTTTTTT
CDR3 protein: CASSAGTGGDTGELFF

V gene: TRBV7-7
J gene: TRBJ1-3
clone size: NA
D gene: NA
CDR3 DNA: TGTGCTAGCTCACAGGCTGGAAACACCATATATTTT
CDR3 protein: CASSQAGNTIYF

V gene: TRBV30
J gene: TRBJ2-7
clone size: many
D gene: NA
CDR3 DNA: TGTGCCTGGAGTAGCGGACTCGGTTACGAGCAGTACTTC
CDR3 protein: CAWSSGLGYEQYF

V gene: TRBV7-2
J gene: TRBJ1-2
clone size: NA
D gene: TRBD1
CDR3 DNA: TGTGCCAGCAGCTTAGTAGTTACAGGGGGCAACTATGGCTACACCTTC
CDR3 protein: CASSLVVTGGNYGYTF

V gene: TRBV5-1
J gene: TRBJ1-3
clone size: NA
D gene: NA
CDR3 DNA: TGTGCCAGCAGCTTGAAGGACTCGAGCTCTGGAAACACCATATATTTT
CDR3 protein: CASSLKDSSSGNTIYF

V gene: TRBV11-2
J gene: TRBJ1-6
clone size: many
D gene: NA
CDR3 DNA: TGTGCCAGCAGCTTAAAGACAGTCTCGGACTATAATTCACCCCTCCACTTT
CDR3 protein: CASSLKTVSDYNSPLHF